What follows describes a single T cell receptor (beta chain). This entry is derived from a study of CD8 T cells in Susac syndrome. V was shortened by 5 bases and J by 9 bases, with 2 bases between the two germline ends. This CDR3 has 8 amino acids. In germline, CDR1 is SQVTM, CDR2 ANQGSEA. RNA amounts of roughly 0.45 to 1 ug underwent reverse transcription with random hexamers. Multiplex PCR with immunoSEQ amplified the TCR beta CDR3 across 54 Vbeta and 13 Jbeta. One entry per CDR3 protein results from TCRdb running MiXCR on the immunoSEQ multiplex PCR reads. Of hundreds of thousands of distinct CDR3 sequences detected, roughly 81% appear once; the ten largest clones hold 0.095% to 0.14%. The sequenced target, TCR beta, came from blood CD8+ and CD4+ T cells. Negative isolation was used for CD8+ and CD4+ T cells and FACS enrichment for TEMRA cells.

The sample was CD8+ T cells from PBMCs. The sequence was collected from a human donor with multiple sclerosis. V usage is TRBV29-1 and J usage is TRBJ2-1; the D is unclear. The CDR3 region has the DNA TGCAGCGTTAGTGAGCAGTTCTTC. Translating gives CSVSEQFF.